This T cell receptor (beta chain) was profiled in a study of cytomegalovirus exposure and HLA in healthy donors. At the level of the study: Roughly 180 million T cells yielded 110 million or so unique TCR beta sequences in earlier analysis.

Study-wide results and caveats: Per a later analysis, under 20,000 TCR beta sequences showed association with HLA alleles at 0.05 false discovery rate. Researchers reported in a later analysis that a missense DCLRE1C variant was tied to TCR beta V- and J-gene trimming.

Germline CDR1 is LNHDA and CDR2 is SQIVND (reference sequence). The V end lost 3 bases, the J end lost 4 bases, and 13 bases lay between the germline ends. The CDR3 length is 15 residues. As for this clone: Its antigen is unknown.

All the people who gave samples were healthy bone marrow donors. 60 Vbeta and 13 Jbeta primers were used in PCR. Assay used: immunoSEQ multiplex PCR; TCRdb lists only in-frame clones, some missing. The sample holds about 100,000 clones, about 75% seen once. V usage is TRBV19 and J usage is TRBJ2-1; D possibly corresponds to TRBD2 (6 bases). Sequencing used PBMCs. The TCR sequence derives from a woman between 18 and 29 years old in good health and CMV-seropositive. The CDR3 region is CASSISAGRYNEQFF. Written as DNA, the CDR3 is TGTGCCAGTAGTATCAGCGCGGGACGATACAATGAGCAGTTCTTC.